These 6 T cell receptor beta chains came from one sample sequenced in a study of cytomegalovirus exposure and HLA in healthy donors. The study ran its PCR with 60 Vbeta and 13 Jbeta primers. The repertoire was sequenced with immunoSEQ multiplex PCR; TCRdb's copy has only in-frame clones and lacks some. The repertoire has approximately 190,000 clones, 80% of them found once; the top ten carry 6.3%. The sequenced sample consisted of PBMCs. The receptor set was obtained from a man in his forties or fifties in good health and CMV-seropositive.

This CDR3 reads CASSQVRLAERETQYF. The CDR3 DNA is TGCGCCAGCAGCCAAGTACGGCTAGCGGAGAGGGAGACCCAGTACTTC. The J gene is TRBJ2-5, the V gene TRBV4-1, with 7 bases matching TRBD2. The J segment lost 5 bases and the V segment lost 1 base, leaving 10 bases of the junction unmatched. CDR3 length: 16 amino acids. In germline, CDR1 is MGHRA, CDR2 YSYEKL.

The chain employs TRBV7-3 and TRBJ2-1, with a tentative D call TRBD1 (6 bases). V lost 8 bases and J 5 bases, leaving 16 bases between the germline ends. The germline V gene encodes CDR1 SGHTA and CDR2 FQGTGA. The CDR3 runs 14 residues. In DNA form, the CDR3 reads TGTGCCAGCTCCCCGGACAGACCAGACAATGAGCAGTTCTTC. It encodes CASSPDRPDNEQFF.

There are a few counts of this clone. V is TRBV7-9 and J is TRBJ2-5; the match to TRBD2 covers 10 bases. The CDR3 spans 17 residues. The germline CDR1 and CDR2 sequences are SEHNR and FQNEAQ (reference sequence). Trimming cost V 2 bases and J 5 bases; bases outside gene matches: 11. As DNA, the CDR3 is TGTGCCAGCAGCTTACCACTAGCGGGAAACCGGTGGGAGACCCAGTACTTC. This gives the protein CASSLPLAGNRWETQYF. Full variable domain (missing parts from reference TRBV7-9 and TRBJ2-5): DTGVSQNPRHKITKRGQNVTFRCDPISEHNRLYWYRQTLGQGPEFLTYFQNEAQLEKSRLLSDRFSAERPKGSFSTLEIQRTEQGDSAMYLCASSLPLAGNRWETQYFGPGTRLLVL.

The sample holds one count of this clone. The chain uses TRBV7-3 and TRBJ2-2, with D maybe TRBD2 (5 bases). In germline, CDR1 is SGHTA, CDR2 FQGTGA. Trimming removed 1 base at V and 1 base at J, with 7 bases between. The length of the CDR3 is 15 residues. The DNA of the CDR3 is TGTGCCAGCAGCTTAATTGGACTGAACACCGGGGAGCTGTTTTTT. This gives the protein CASSLIGLNTGELFF.

The chain is built from TRBV7-9 and TRBJ1-5, with 9 bases identical to TRBD1. The CDR3 has 14 amino acids. V lost 6 bases to trimming and J lost 3 bases; unmatched junction nucleotides: 3. Germline CDR1 reads SEHNR; CDR2 reads FQNEAQ (reference sequence). The CDR3 loop reads CASSGTGNNQPQHF. DNA for the CDR3: TGTGCCAGCAGTGGGACAGGGAACAATCAGCCCCAGCATTTT.

This clone has just one count. The CDR3 nucleotides read TGTGCCAGCAGTCCCGGGACAAGGGAGGAAGCTTTCTTT. Its translation is CASSPGTREEAFF. The chain carries TRBV7-3 and TRBJ1-1; perhaps TRBD1 as D (6 bases). The CDR3 covers 13 residues. Per germline, CDR1 SGHTA and CDR2 FQGTGA. V shed 6 bases and J shed 8 bases, with 16 bases lying between them.